A single sample is the source of the 24 T cell receptor beta chains below, sequenced in a study of cytomegalovirus exposure and HLA in healthy donors. PCR was performed using 60 Vbeta and 13 Jbeta primers. Assay: immunoSEQ multiplex PCR; the TCRdb copy retains only in-frame clones and omits some. The sample holds 200,000 to 250,000 clones, 60% to 80% seen once. The specimen was PBMCs. The origin of the receptors is a woman in her 30s in good health and CMV-seronegative.

This chain links TRBV6-5 with TRBJ1-2, with D tentatively TRBD1 (5 bases). This CDR3 contains 12 residues. CDR1 and CDR2 (germline): MNHEY, SVGAGI. V dropped 5 bases and J dropped 5 bases, with 9 bases sitting between them. The CDR3 loop is CASSGANYGYTF. CDR3 coding DNA: TGTGCCAGCAGTGGGGCAAATTATGGCTACACCTTC.

CDR3 protein: CARSPTGETYGYTF. As DNA, the CDR3 is TGTGCCAGAAGCCCGACCGGGGAAACCTATGGCTACACCTTC. The chain is built from TRBV5-3 and TRBJ1-2; no firm D call. TRBV5-3 is treated as an ORF (open reading frame) with a function not yet certain. The CDR3 totals 14 residues. V dropped 4 bases and J dropped 4 bases, with 14 bases sitting between them.

The chain couples TRBV30 to TRBJ2-1; D is uncertain. CDR1 GTSNPN and CDR2 SVGIG come from the germline V gene (reference sequence). The CDR3 length is 17 residues. V shed 0 bases and J shed 0 bases, with 15 bases lying between them. The CDR3 nucleotides are TGTGCCTGGAGTGTCACGAATCTCCGGGTCTCCTACAATGAGCAGTTCTTC. Protein product: CAWSVTNLRVSYNEQFF.

The chain has TRBV4-1 and TRBJ1-2; 7 positions agree with TRBD1. There are 14 residues in the CDR3. Trimming removed 1 base from V and 8 bases from J; junction bases left unmatched: 7. The germline V gene has CDR1 MGHRA and CDR2 YSYEKL. The CDR3 sequence is CASSQGDRAWGYTF. Here the CDR3 DNA reads TGCGCCAGCAGCCAAGGTGACAGGGCTTGGGGCTACACCTTC.

The chain is built from TRBV9 and TRBJ2-7, with 9 bases matching TRBD1. The CDR3 covers 14 residues. Germline V CDR1 and CDR2: SGDLS, YYNGEE. V shed 3 bases, J shed 2 bases, and the junction held 3 bases outside the gene matches. Here the CDR3 DNA reads TGTGCCAGCAGCGCCCGGGACAGGGCCTACGAGCAGTACTTC. It yields the protein CASSARDRAYEQYF.

The rearrangement joins TRBV7-8 to TRBJ2-5; TRBD2 aligns across 12 bases. The V and J ends lost 6 bases and 4 bases, in that order; junction bases with no gene match: 9. The CDR3 has 16 residues. Germline values: CDR1 SGHVS, CDR2 FQNEAQ. CDR3 sequence (DNA): TGTGCCAGCAGTCCTAACCCGGGACTAGCGGGAGAGACCCAGTACTTC. Its protein product is CASSPNPGLAGETQYF.

The chain carries TRBV19 and TRBJ2-1; 7 bases align to TRBD2. J gave up 4 bases and V 9 bases, and 12 bases lay outside the gene matches. CDR1 and CDR2 (germline): LNHDA, SQIVND (reference sequence). The CDR3 contains 15 residues. The CDR3 loop is CASGLWGGAYNEQFF. The DNA of the CDR3 is TGTGCCAGCGGCCTATGGGGGGGAGCTTACAATGAGCAGTTCTTC.

This sequence joins TRBV29-1 and TRBJ2-1; the D gene is possibly TRBD2 (7 bases). Germline CDR1 and CDR2: SQVTM and ANQGSEA. This CDR3 spans 17 amino acids. Trimming took off 6 bases at V and 5 bases at J, with 26 bases between the two ends. CDR3 nucleotides: TGCAGCGTAGCGGGACACACGGGACGGAGAACAGACAATGAGCAGTTCTTC. It is translated as CSVAGHTGRRTDNEQFF.

The chain has TRBV30 and TRBJ2-7, with 9 bases matching TRBD1. The junction had 9 bases not matched to a gene; V was cut back by 7 bases and J by 2 bases. The CDR3 runs to 14 residues. Germline CDR1 is GTSNPN and CDR2 is SVGIG (reference sequence). CDR3 in DNA: TGTGCCTTGACCGGGACAGGGAGAGCCTACGAGCAGTACTTC. Translation: CALTGTGRAYEQYF. Based on the CDR3 plus reference TRBV30 and TRBJ2-7, the full variable domain is SQTIHQWPATLVQPVGSPLSLECTVEGTSNPNLYWYRQAAGRGLQLLFYSVGIGQISSEVPQNLSASRPQDRQFILSSKKLLLSDSGFYLCALTGTGRAYEQYFGPGTRLTVT.

This sequence joins TRBV6-6 and TRBJ1-6; D is uncertain. The CDR3 length is 11 residues. Germline V CDR1 and CDR2: MNHNY, SVGAGI (reference sequence). Trimming cost V 4 bases and J 10 bases, with 5 bases left between them. CDR3 amino acids: CASSSGSPLHF. The DNA for the CDR3 is TGTGCCAGCAGTTCTGGCTCACCCCTCCACTTT.

This rearrangement joins TRBV4-1 to TRBJ2-7; D call uncertain. Germline CDR1 and CDR2: MGHRA and YSYEKL. V lost 0 bases to trimming and J lost 4 bases, with 7 bases between them. The CDR3 length is 13 residues. This CDR3 reads CASSQEQEYEQYF. The CDR3, as DNA: TGCGCCAGCAGCCAAGAGCAGGAATACGAGCAGTACTTC.

This clone has just a few counts. One junction end does not reproduce the germline sequence, and a read error may be involved. The chain carries TRBV7-9 and TRBJ2-3; no firm D call. Germline CDR1 and CDR2: SEHNR and FQNEAQ (reference sequence). This CDR3 has 14 residues. CDR3 in DNA: TGTGCCAGCAGCTTGGCGATCAGCGCAGATGCGCAGTATTTT. It translates to CASSLAISADAQYF.

This chain joins TRBV10-1 and TRBJ2-1; TRBD2 aligns across 13 bases. V shed 5 bases, J shed 7 bases, and the junction held 5 bases outside the gene matches. This CDR3 comprises 15 residues. In germline, CDR1 is WNHNN, CDR2 SYGVQD (reference sequence). The CDR3 reads CASSKGLAGANEQFF. The CDR3 DNA follows: TGCGCCAGCAGTAAAGGACTAGCGGGAGCGAATGAGCAGTTCTTC.

V is TRBV4-1 and J is TRBJ2-7, with 7 bases aligning to TRBD1. V lost 4 bases to trimming and J lost 4 bases; unmatched junction nucleotides: 7. The V gene's germline CDR1 is MGHRA and CDR2 YSYEKL. The CDR3 is made up of 14 amino acids. The CDR3 loop is CASSPGQEIYEQYF. DNA of the CDR3: TGCGCCAGCAGCCCCGGACAGGAAATTTACGAGCAGTACTTC.

About this clone: Mismatch with germline at one junction end may stem from a read error. The J gene is TRBJ2-7, the V gene TRBV11-2; TRBD1 aligns across 9 bases. CDR1 and CDR2 from the germline V gene are SGHAT and FQNNGV. This CDR3 is 17 amino acids long. CDR3 in amino acids: CDSSLRNLRDRAYEQYF. As DNA, the CDR3 is TGTGACAGCAGCTTAAGGAACCTACGGGACAGGGCTTACGAGCAGTACTTC.

Regarding this clone: Other DNA variants within this sample encode the same CDR3. The chain carries TRBV4-1 and TRBJ1-1; D remains unclear. CDR1 is MGHRA and CDR2 is YSYEKL in the germline V gene. The CDR3 has 13 amino acids. Trimming cost V 4 bases and J 1 base, with 7 bases left between them. In DNA, the CDR3 is TGCGCCAGCAGCCTTAGACAGAACACTGAAGCTTTCTTT. Translation: CASSLRQNTEAFF.

About this clone itself: Within the sample, other DNA sequences also encode this same CDR3. The rearrangement joins TRBV7-2 to TRBJ1-5, with D possibly being TRBD1 (5 bases). The CDR3 runs 13 residues. Per germline, CDR1 SGHTA and CDR2 FQGNSA. The ends were cut back, 2 bases at V and 4 bases at J, with 6 bases in the middle. The chain's CDR3 is CASSLRGNQPQHF. DNA of the CDR3: TGTGCCAGCAGCTTACGGGGGAATCAGCCCCAGCATTTT. Looking up the rest from reference TRBV7-2 and TRBJ1-5 gives the full variable domain: GAGVSQSPSNKVTEKGKDVELRCDPISGHTALYWYRQSLGQGLEFLIYFQGNSAPDKSGLPSDRFSAERTGGSVSTLTIQRTQQEDSAVYLCASSLRGNQPQHFGDGTRLSIL.

The table lists this clone with a count of one. This chain uses TRBV9 with TRBJ1-2, with TRBD1 identical over 7 bases. The V and J ends lost 3 bases and 2 bases, in that order; junction bases with no gene match: 7. The CDR3 has 15 residues. CDR1 is SGDLS, CDR2 YYNGEE, per germline. This chain's CDR3 is CASSGSGTANYGYTF. CDR3 coding DNA: TGTGCCAGCAGCGGATCCGGGACAGCGAACTATGGCTACACCTTC.

This chain uses TRBV6-4 with TRBJ2-3; 7 nucleotides agree with TRBD1. Germline V gene data show CDR1 as MRHNA and CDR2 as SNTAGT. V shed 6 bases, J shed 6 bases, and the junction held 9 bases outside the gene matches. The CDR3 is 14 residues long. CDR3 sequence: CASSLDRVTDTQYF. As DNA, the CDR3 is TGTGCCAGCAGCTTAGACAGGGTGACGGATACGCAGTATTTT.

The J gene is TRBJ2-2, the V gene TRBV5-5; tentative D call: TRBD2 (5 bases). The CDR3 consists of 15 residues. CDR1 is SGHKS, CDR2 YYEKEE, per germline (reference sequence). Trimming took off 4 bases at V and 2 bases at J, with 12 bases between the two ends. This CDR3 reads CASSLSGTNTGELFF. The CDR3 DNA sequence: TGTGCCAGCAGCCTCTCGGGAACCAACACCGGGGAGCTGTTTTTT.

As to this clone: The sample holds other DNA sequences that translate to the same CDR3. The V gene is TRBV2, the J gene TRBJ2-5; D might be TRBD2 (6 bases). Germline assignment: CDR1 SNHLY and CDR2 FYNNEI. This CDR3 has 14 amino acids. V was clipped by 4 bases and J by 2 bases, with 11 bases between them. The CDR3, as DNA: TGTGCCAGCAGTGGCGGGGCTGGGCAAGAGACCCAGTACTTC. It encodes CASSGGAGQETQYF.

This clone was seen only once. This sequence joins TRBV11-3 and TRBJ2-3, with 8 bases lining up with TRBD2. The CDR3 is 16 amino acids. V lost 3 bases to trimming and J lost 2 bases; unmatched junction nucleotides: 7. Germline lookup yields CDR1 SGHNT and CDR2 YENEEA. CDR3 amino acids: CASSLGGGGYTDTQYF. In DNA form, the CDR3 reads TGTGCCAGCAGCTTGGGGGGCGGGGGGTACACAGATACGCAGTATTTT.

The chain combines TRBV30 with TRBJ2-7; the match to TRBD2 covers 11 bases. This CDR3 comprises 14 residues. The germline CDR1 and CDR2 sequences are GTSNPN and SVGIG (reference sequence). The CDR3 reads CASTGTSGFYEQYF. In DNA form, the CDR3 reads TGTGCTTCCACCGGGACTAGCGGATTCTACGAGCAGTACTTC.

This clone was found a few times. Germline is not matched at one junction end, which may reflect a read error. This chain links TRBV30 with TRBJ1-4; no reliable D call. This CDR3 comprises 11 residues. Per the germline V gene, CDR1 is GTSNPN and CDR2 is SVGIG (reference sequence). Here the CDR3 reads CAWREDRKTVF. CDR3 nucleotides: TGTGCCTGGAGGGAGGATCGAAAAACTGTTTTT.